This record covers a single T cell receptor beta chain. One entry per CDR3 protein, called by TCRdb with MiXCR from the 5' RACE reads. The data hold roughly 90,000 distinct CDR3 sequences, with over 12% observed a single time. These data come from a study of early T cells in non-severe SARS-CoV-2 infection. Germline loops: CDR1 SGHNT, CDR2 YENEEA. Trimming at V came to 0 bases and at J to 4 bases, leaving 3 bases not matched to a gene. The CDR3 length is 15 residues. This receptor was taken from an adult who was a healthcare worker with PCR-confirmed SARS-CoV-2 infection or an uninfected control (not recorded which). The sequencing sample was made of whole blood. This rearrangement joins TRBV11-3 to TRBJ1-3; 7 nucleotides align to TRBD1. CDR3 loop: CASSLDGTAGNTIYF. In DNA, the CDR3 is TGTGCCAGCAGCTTAGATGGGACAGCAGGAAACACCATATATTTT. Using reference TRBV11-3 and TRBJ1-3 for the parts outside the CDR3, the full variable domain is EAGVVQSPRYKIIEKKQPVAFWCNPISGHNTLYWYLQNLGQGPELLIRYENEEAVDDSQLPKDRFSAERLKGVDSTLKIQPAELGDSAVYLCASSLDGTAGNTIYFGEGSWLTVV.